A selection of T cell receptor beta chains follows, all from one sample in a study of cytomegalovirus exposure and HLA in healthy donors. The protocol was immunoSEQ multiplex PCR, while the TCRdb copy is restricted to in-frame clones and leaves out a portion. The table shows over 100,000 clones, with 70% to 80% occurring only once. The specimen was PBMCs. The receptors come from a human donor in good health. CDR3s include the opening cysteine and the closing phenylalanine or tryptophan. D genes are given only for firm matches. For some rows the clone size is stated as once, few or many, or as a class when expanded; others skip it.

>TRBV6-5|TRBJ2-7|NA|NA
TGTGCCAGCAGTTACTCGTGGCAGTCCGCCTACGAGCAGTACTTC
CASSYSWQSAYEQYF
>TRBV28|TRBJ2-7|NA|NA
TGTGCCAGCAGTCCCCCTGGAGTATACACTTACGAGCAGTACTTC
CASSPPGVYTYEQYF
>TRBV4-2|TRBJ2-2|once|NA
TGTGCCAGCAGCCAATTTGGCAACACCGGGGAGCTGTTTTTT
CASSQFGNTGELFF
>TRBV4-1|TRBJ1-1|NA|TRBD1
TGCGCCAGCAGCCCCTCGGGACAGAAGAACACTGAAGCTTTCTTT
CASSPSGQKNTEAFF
>TRBV2|TRBJ2-2|once|NA
TGTGCCAGCAGTGAGAGGAGAGGAGGGGCCGGGGAGCTGTTTTTT
CASSERRGGAGELFF
>TRBV11-2|TRBJ2-7|NA|NA
TGTGCCAGCGTAAATCTAGCGATAAGCCCCTACGAGCAGTACTTC
CASVNLAISPYEQYF
>TRBV2|TRBJ2-5|few|TRBD1
TGTGCCAGCAGTGAAGGAGGGCAGGGGGCAGAGACCCAGTACTTC
CASSEGGQGAETQYF
>TRBV7-8|TRBJ2-3|NA|NA
TGTGCCAGCAGCTTGGGGCCGAGCACAGATACGCAGTATTTT
CASSLGPSTDTQYF
>TRBV19|TRBJ2-6|few|TRBD1
TGTGCCAGTAGTCGGACAGGGGGCCTCTCTGGGGCCAACGTCCTGACTTTC
CASSRTGGLSGANVLTF
>TRBV6-1|TRBJ2-1|few|TRBD1
TGTGCCAGCAGTGAAACAGACAGGGTCAAACCCTACAATGAGCAGTTCTTC
CASSETDRVKPYNEQFF
>TRBV28|TRBJ1-2|few|NA
TGTGCCAGCAGCGGGGGGCATGGCTACACCTTC
CASSGGHGYTF
>TRBV4-1|TRBJ1-5|NA|TRBD1
TGCGCCAGCAGCCGTTGGGACAGGCCCTCAACCCAGCATTTT
CASSRWDRPSTQHF
>TRBV23-1|TRBJ2-7|NA|NA
TGCGCCAGCAAGGACAGATCCTACGAGCAGTACTTC
CASKDRSYEQYF
>TRBV6-5|TRBJ2-7|NA|TRBD2
TGTGCCAGCAGACCAACTCTAGCGGCAAACTACGAGCAGTACTTC
CASRPTLAANYEQYF
>TRBV4-2|TRBJ2-1|NA|TRBD2
TGTGCCAGCAGCCAAGAGACTAGCGGGTCCTCCTACAATGAGCAGTTCTTC
CASSQETSGSSYNEQFF
>TRBV19|TRBJ2-6|NA|NA
TGTGCCAGTAGTGGCCCCAGCTCTGGGGCCAACGTCCTGACTTTC
CASSGPSSGANVLTF
>TRBV29-1|TRBJ2-2|NA|TRBD1
TGCAGCGTCCTCCTCACAGGGGGCGGGGAGCTGTTTTTT
CSVLLTGGGELFF
>TRBV4-2|TRBJ1-1|NA|TRBD1
TGTGCCAGCAGCCAACAGGGGGCGAAAACTGAAGCTTTCTTT
CASSQQGAKTEAFF
>TRBV28|TRBJ1-2|NA|NA
TGTGCCAGCAGTTTACCAGGGTCCAGGTATGGCTACACCTTC
CASSLPGSRYGYTF
>TRBV18|TRBJ1-5|once|TRBD1
TGTGCCAGCTCACCACCGGGCAGGGGGCAGGAGCCCCAGCATTTT
CASSPPGRGQEPQHF
>TRBV6-1|TRBJ2-6|NA|NA
TGTGCCAGCAAAAATTCAGGGGTTGGGGCCAACGTCCTGACTTTC
CASKNSGVGANVLTF
>TRBV18|TRBJ1-6|NA|NA
TGTGCCAGCTCACCAAACAGAAATAATTCACCCCTCCACTTT
CASSPNRNNSPLHF
>TRBV5-5|TRBJ2-1|few|NA
TGTGCCAGCACCCCCAGGGTTTACAATGAGCAGTTCTTC
CASTPRVYNEQFF
>TRBV29-1|TRBJ1-2|NA|NA
TGCAGCGTTGGTGGGCAGGCCCAAGGCTACACCTTC
CSVGGQAQGYTF
>TRBV10-2|TRBJ2-1|NA|TRBD2
TGCGCCACTTCACCTAGCGGGGATCCATACAATGAGCAGTTCTTC
CATSPSGDPYNEQFF
>TRBV6-5|TRBJ2-1|few|TRBD2
TGTGCCAGCAGTTACTCTGGATCGCGGGGGGCGTATGAGCAGTTCTTC
CASSYSGSRGAYEQFF
>TRBV6-5|TRBJ2-3|NA|TRBD2
TGTGCCAGCAGATCTAGCGGGACAGATACGCAGTATTTT
CASRSSGTDTQYF
>TRBV28|TRBJ1-6|once|NA
TGTGCCAGCACCTGGGGAGGGCGGAATTCACCCCTCCACTTT
CASTWGGRNSPLHF
>TRBV13|TRBJ2-7|NA|NA
TGTGCCAGCAGCTTGGCAGGGAAGAGATCCTACGAGCAGTACTTC
CASSLAGKRSYEQYF
>TRBV28|TRBJ1-5|few|NA
TGTGCCAGCATTGGCGAGGGATTCAATCAGCCCCAGCATTTT
CASIGEGFNQPQHF
>TRBV28|TRBJ1-5|NA|NA
TGTGCCAGCAGTTTTGCTCAACTTGGTCAGCCCCAGCATTTT
CASSFAQLGQPQHF
>TRBV27|TRBJ2-3|NA|NA
TGTGCCAGCAGGGACAGCCCCCCGTTGGATACGCAGTATTTT
CASRDSPPLDTQYF
>TRBV6-4|TRBJ1-1|NA|TRBD1
TGTGCCAGCAGTGACTCATTCTCTTGGACAGGGACCTTGAGCACTGAAGCTTTCTTT
CASSDSFSWTGTLSTEAFF
>TRBV27|TRBJ1-4|NA|NA
TGTGCCACCAGCCGGGGGGCGCCGAATGAAAAACTGTTTTTT
CATSRGAPNEKLFF
>TRBV2|TRBJ1-2|NA|NA
TGTGCCAGCAGTCCACTAATAGACAGCAATGGCTACACCTTC
CASSPLIDSNGYTF
>TRBV7-8|TRBJ2-1|once|TRBD2
TGTGCCAGCAGCTTGCCACCTCGGGGGGTTGAGCAGTTCTTC
CASSLPPRGVEQFF
>TRBV9|TRBJ1-1|NA|TRBD1
TGTGCCAGCAGCGAACAGGGGAGCAACACTGAAGCTTTCTTT
CASSEQGSNTEAFF
>TRBV7-2|TRBJ1-5|few|NA
TGTGCCAGCAGCTTAGTCCATAGCAATCAGCCCCAGCATTTT
CASSLVHSNQPQHF
>TRBV18|TRBJ2-3|NA|TRBD2
TGTGCCAGCTCACGAAATAGCGGGGGCACAGATACGCAGTATTTT
CASSRNSGGTDTQYF
>TRBV29-1|TRBJ1-1|NA|NA
TGCAGCGTTGAAGTTCGCGGTTTGGACACTGAAGCTTTCTTT
CSVEVRGLDTEAFF
>TRBV7-3|TRBJ2-2|NA|TRBD2
TGTGCCAGCAGCACCACCCCGACAGGCGGGGGGGCCACAGGGGAGCTGTTTTTT
CASSTTPTGGGATGELFF
>TRBV19|TRBJ2-6|once|NA
TGTGCCAGTAGTATGTTGGGACAAACGGGCAACGTCCTGACTTTC
CASSMLGQTGNVLTF
>TRBV7-9|TRBJ1-5|NA|NA
TGTGCCAGCAGCTTAATCGCGGTTGATCAGCCCCAGCATTTT
CASSLIAVDQPQHF
>TRBV7-9|TRBJ2-2|NA|NA
TGTGCCAGCAGCAACCCCTGGGCAGCGAACACCGGGGAGCTGTTTTTT
CASSNPWAANTGELFF
>TRBV2|TRBJ2-4|few|TRBD2
TGTGCCAGCAGTCCGGGACTAGCGGGACTCCACTTC
CASSPGLAGLHF
>TRBV4-3|TRBJ1-4|NA|NA
TGCGCCAGCAGCCAAGGAGGGGGACACAGAAATGAAAAACTGTTTTTT
CASSQGGGHRNEKLFF
>TRBV5-4|TRBJ2-1|NA|NA
TGTGCCAGCAGCTTGGCGGGTCAGGGACTCCGTTACAATGAGCAGTTCTTC
CASSLAGQGLRYNEQFF
>TRBV7-7|TRBJ2-2|NA|TRBD1
TGTGCCAGCAGCCCAGACAGGGGGCTAACCGGGGAGCTGTTTTTT
CASSPDRGLTGELFF